The rows below give T cell receptor beta chains drawn from one sample of a study of T and B cells in COVID-19 patients. TCRdb analysed the multiplex PCR reads with MiXCR anew, one entry per CDR3 protein. The profile covers some 11,000 distinct CDR3 sequences, with around 31% appearing a single time and 13% to 15% taken by the ten largest. Sequenced input: blood. Receptors were obtained from a human donor with active COVID-19. The CDR3 runs from the conserved cysteine through the conserved F or W. The order of the fields is J gene, D gene, clone size, V gene, CDR3 DNA, CDR3 protein. The D gene is left open where the match is weak. Size tells how often a clone was seen (once, few, many) or the class of an expanded clone, and some rows leave it out.

J gene: TRBJ2-7; D gene: -; clone size: -; V gene: TRBV5-1; CDR3 DNA: TGCGCCAGCAGCCGTGACAATGGCTACGAGCAGTACTTC; CDR3 protein: CASSRDNGYEQYF
J gene: TRBJ2-3; D gene: TRBD2; clone size: -; V gene: TRBV20-1; CDR3 DNA: TGCAGTGCTAGTATATTCGGGACTAGCGGGGGGGCCGCAGATACGCAGTATTTT; CDR3 protein: CSASIFGTSGGAADTQYF
J gene: TRBJ1-2; D gene: TRBD1; clone size: few; V gene: TRBV30; CDR3 DNA: TGTGCCTGGAGAATCGACAGGGGTCCGGTTGGCTACACCTTC; CDR3 protein: CAWRIDRGPVGYTF
J gene: TRBJ1-2; D gene: -; clone size: -; V gene: TRBV6-5; CDR3 DNA: TGTGCCAGCAGTTACTCGGGGACCAACTATGGCTACACCTTC; CDR3 protein: CASSYSGTNYGYTF
J gene: TRBJ1-2; D gene: -; clone size: -; V gene: TRBV20-1; CDR3 DNA: TGCAGTGCTGTGGACGGGAGCTATGGCTACACCTTC; CDR3 protein: CSAVDGSYGYTF
J gene: TRBJ1-2; D gene: -; clone size: few; V gene: TRBV7-2; CDR3 DNA: TGTGCCAGCAGCTTACCAATCCAGGCGAGCTATGGCTACACCTTC; CDR3 protein: CASSLPIQASYGYTF
J gene: TRBJ2-1; D gene: -; clone size: few; V gene: TRBV5-1; CDR3 DNA: TGCGCCAGCAGCTTGGTCCCCACCGGTGAGCAGTTCTTC; CDR3 protein: CASSLVPTGEQFF
J gene: TRBJ1-4; D gene: -; clone size: -; V gene: TRBV14; CDR3 DNA: TGTGCCAGCAGCCAAGACAGGGCGGACGAAAAACTGTTTTTT; CDR3 protein: CASSQDRADEKLFF
J gene: TRBJ1-1; D gene: -; clone size: few; V gene: TRBV5-4; CDR3 DNA: TGTGCCAGCAGCTTTCAGACCATGAACACTGAAGCTTTCTTT; CDR3 protein: CASSFQTMNTEAFF
J gene: TRBJ2-1; D gene: -; clone size: few; V gene: TRBV7-9; CDR3 DNA: TGTGCCAGCAGCCTTGAGGTAGCTTGGGCTGAGCAGTTCTTC; CDR3 protein: CASSLEVAWAEQFF
J gene: TRBJ2-1; D gene: -; clone size: -; V gene: TRBV7-2; CDR3 DNA: TGTGCCAGCAGCCGATTGATGGGTGAGCAGTTCTTC; CDR3 protein: CASSRLMGEQFF
J gene: TRBJ2-3; D gene: TRBD1; clone size: -; V gene: TRBV20-1; CDR3 DNA: TGCAGTGCTAGCAGACAGGGACCAGATACGCAGTATTTT; CDR3 protein: CSASRQGPDTQYF
J gene: TRBJ2-5; D gene: -; clone size: -; V gene: TRBV12-3/TRBV12-4; CDR3 DNA: TGTGCCAGCATCCCCGACGATTTGCATCCCCAAGGGGCCCAGTACTTC; CDR3 protein: CASIPDDLHPQGAQYF
J gene: TRBJ1-3; D gene: -; clone size: few; V gene: TRBV6-2/TRBV6-3; CDR3 DNA: TGTGCCAGCAGTTTGTTGGGAAACACCATATATTTT; CDR3 protein: CASSLLGNTIYF
J gene: TRBJ2-3; D gene: -; clone size: -; V gene: TRBV20-1; CDR3 DNA: TGCAGTGCTAGAGATGCGGTGGGCACAGATACGCAGTATTTT; CDR3 protein: CSARDAVGTDTQYF
J gene: TRBJ1-5; D gene: -; clone size: medium-sized; V gene: TRBV19; CDR3 DNA: TGTGCCAGTAGTATAGACAGGGGCCAGCCCCAGCATTTT; CDR3 protein: CASSIDRGQPQHF
J gene: TRBJ2-7; D gene: TRBD1; clone size: few; V gene: TRBV5-4; CDR3 DNA: TGTGCCAGCAGCTCCGCCGGGACAGGAATAAGCTCCTACGAGCAGTACTTC; CDR3 protein: CASSSAGTGISSYEQYF